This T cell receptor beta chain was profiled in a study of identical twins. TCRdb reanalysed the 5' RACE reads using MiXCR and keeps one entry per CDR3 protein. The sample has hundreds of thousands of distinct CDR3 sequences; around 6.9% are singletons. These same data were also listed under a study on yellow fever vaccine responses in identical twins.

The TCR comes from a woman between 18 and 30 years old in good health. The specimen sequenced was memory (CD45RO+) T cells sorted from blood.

In DNA form, the CDR3 reads TGTGCCAGCAGTTTGACAGAGATGAACACTGAAGCTTTCTTT. Encoded protein: CASSLTEMNTEAFF. J is TRBJ1-1 and V is TRBV27, with D possibly being TRBD1 (5 bases). Germline V gives CDR1 MNHEY, CDR2 SMNVEV (reference sequence). V shed 3 bases and J shed 0 bases, with 8 bases lying between them. This CDR3 has 14 amino acids.